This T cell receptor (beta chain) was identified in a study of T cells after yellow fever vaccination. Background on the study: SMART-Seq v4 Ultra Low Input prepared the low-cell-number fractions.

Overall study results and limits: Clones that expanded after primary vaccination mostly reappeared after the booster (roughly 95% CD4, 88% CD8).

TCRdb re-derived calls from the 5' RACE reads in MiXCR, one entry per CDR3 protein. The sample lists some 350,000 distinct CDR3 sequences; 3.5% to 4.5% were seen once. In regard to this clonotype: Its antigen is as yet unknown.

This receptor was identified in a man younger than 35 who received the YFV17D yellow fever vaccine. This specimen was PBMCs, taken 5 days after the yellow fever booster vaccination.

The CDR3 nucleotides read TGCGCCAGCGGCGTCGGGCAGGCAGCCCAAGAGACCCAGTACTTC. It translates to CASGVGQAAQETQYF. The rearrangement uses TRBV5-1 and TRBJ2-5; D uncertain. Germline CDR1 and CDR2: SGHRS and YFSETQ. The CDR3 runs 15 residues. Deletions cut 7 bases from V and 1 base from J, with 17 bases between.